The 13 T cell receptor beta chains given below trace back to one sample, sequenced in a study of regulatory T cells in long-lasting Graves disease. Arm-PCR of CDR3 regions with iRepertoire HTBI primers generated TCR beta libraries. Each CDR3 protein is one row after TCRdb ran MiXCR on the multiplex PCR reads. This table has about 310,000 distinct CDR3 sequences, 20% to 25% appearing once. Time point specified: persistent/refractory GD, antithyroid drugs over 5 years with positive TRAb. PBMC RNA served as the TCR library source. Sample: peripheral blood mononuclear cells (PBMCs), taken when the disease was refractory, from a patient treated with antithyroid drugs. Receptors were obtained from a female donor with Graves disease.

This clonotype was seen many times. The chain employs TRBV27 and TRBJ1-1; no reliable D call. The CDR3 runs to 13 residues. The ends were cut back, 6 bases at V and 1 base at J, with 9 bases in the middle. Germline-derived CDR1 and CDR2 are MNHEY and SMNVEV (reference sequence). Here the CDR3 DNA reads TGTGCCAGCAGCTTAAGAGAGAACACTGAAGCTTTCTTT. Translation: CASSLRENTEAFF.

This clonotype has a handful of counts. The V call is TRBV6-1, the J call TRBJ1-4, with TRBD1 as a possible D gene (6 bases). Germline V gives CDR1 MNHNS, CDR2 SASEGT. The CDR3 extends over 14 amino acids. V lost 5 bases and J lost 2, with 9 bases in between. The CDR3 DNA reads TGTGCCAGCAGTCGGGGGCGGACTAATGAAAAACTGTTTTTT. Translation gives CASSRGRTNEKLFF.

This clonotype was counted ten times or more. The gene calls are TRBV5-1 and TRBJ1-1; tentative D call: TRBD1 (5 bases). This CDR3 region has 14 residues. The V and J ends lost 5 bases and 0 bases respectively, with 11 bases between them. Germline V gene lookup returns CDR1 SGHRS and CDR2 YFSETQ. In DNA, the CDR3 is TGCGCCAGCAGGACCGGGACGATGAACACTGAAGCTTTCTTT. Its protein is CASRTGTMNTEAFF.

The V and J genes are TRBV25-1 and TRBJ2-2, with TRBD1 matching over 10 bases. CDR3 length: 17 residues. Trimming cost V 1 base and J 4 bases; bases outside gene matches: 6. Germline CDR1 MGHDK, CDR2 SYGVNS. The CDR3 sequence is CASSELGTGDRTGELFF. CDR3 nucleotides: TGTGCCAGCAGTGAATTAGGGACAGGGGATCGCACCGGGGAGCTGTTTTTT.

The rearrangement links TRBV5-1 to TRBJ2-2; TRBD2 agrees at 10 bases. CDR3 length: 15 amino acids. J gave up 5 bases and V 5 bases, and 6 bases lay outside the gene matches. From germline, CDR1 is SGHRS and CDR2 YFSETQ. The CDR3 loop reads CASRPSGSSTGELFF. The CDR3 coding sequence is TGCGCCAGCAGACCTAGCGGGAGTTCTACCGGGGAGCTGTTTTTT.

The V and J genes are TRBV4-1 and TRBJ1-5, with D hard to call. This CDR3 region has 17 residues. Per the germline V gene, CDR1 is MGHRA and CDR2 is YSYEKL. The germline V and J ends were trimmed by 0 bases and 2 bases, with 14 bases remaining between them. The CDR3 is CASSQDLGSWGNQPQHF. The CDR3 bases are TGCGCCAGCAGCCAAGATTTAGGATCCTGGGGCAATCAGCCCCAGCATTTT.

The rearrangement uses TRBV28 and TRBJ2-3; D unresolved. The germline V gene encodes CDR1 MDHEN and CDR2 SYDVKM. Trimming took 4 bases from V and 4 from J, leaving 18 bases between them. The CDR3 is 16 amino acids. The CDR3 is CASSSQTPNAADTQYF. The DNA of the CDR3 is TGTGCCAGCAGTTCACAAACTCCTAATGCCGCAGATACGCAGTATTTT.

The gene calls are TRBV29-1 and TRBJ1-1, with 8 bases identical to TRBD1. Germline CDR1 SQVTM, CDR2 ANQGSEA. The trim removed 5 bases at V and 10 bases at J, leaving 9 bases unmatched. The CDR3 spans 12 residues. The CDR3 coding sequence is TGCAGCGTTCACGGACAGGGTGTTGGAGCTTTCTTT. Translating it yields CSVHGQGVGAFF.

This clonotype has ten or more counts. The chain employs TRBV3-1 and TRBJ1-6; D is uncertain. The CDR3 sequence is 16 residues long. Germline V CDR1 and CDR2: LGHDT, YNNKEL (reference sequence). V gave up 0 bases and J gave up 7 bases, with 13 bases separating them. The CDR3 DNA follows: TGTGCCAGCAGCCAAGATATCGGACCGCCGAATTCACCCCTCCACTTT. Translated, it gives CASSQDIGPPNSPLHF.

The chain uses TRBV6-2 or TRBV6-3 and TRBJ1-1; D is unresolved. This CDR3 is built from 13 residues. Germline assignment: CDR1 MNHEY and CDR2 SVGEGT. V was shortened by 7 bases and J by 4 bases, with 13 bases between the two germline ends. The CDR3 is CASTRDLGTEAFF. CDR3 DNA: TGTGCCAGCACGAGGGATTTGGGCACTGAAGCTTTCTTT.

This clonotype showed up many times. This chain's CDR3 is CASSETIEQYF. CDR3 nucleotide sequence: TGTGCCAGCAGTGAGACTATTGAGCAGTACTTC. This sequence joins TRBV2 and TRBJ2-7, with D tentatively TRBD2 (5 bases). The CDR3 sequence is 11 residues long. V was cut by 3 bases and J by 7 bases, with 7 bases left in between. Germline V gene data show CDR1 as SNHLY and CDR2 as FYNNEI.

In this sample, this clonotype turned up a few times. The chain has TRBV27 and TRBJ2-2; D tentatively fits TRBD1 or TRBD2 (5 bases each). This CDR3 spans 16 amino acids. Germline CDR1 is MNHEY and CDR2 is SMNVEV (reference sequence). V was trimmed by 0 bases and J by 5 bases, leaving 13 bases between them. The CDR3 sequence is CASSLSGTLGTGELFF. DNA of the CDR3: TGTGCCAGCAGTTTATCGGGGACCTTAGGGACCGGGGAGCTGTTTTTT.

The chain carries TRBV5-1 and TRBJ1-1, with D unclear. In germline, CDR1 is SGHRS, CDR2 YFSETQ. V shed 0 bases and J shed 0 bases, with 6 bases lying between them. The CDR3 has 14 residues. CDR3 sequence: CASSLVPMNTEAFF. The CDR3, as DNA: TGCGCCAGCAGCTTGGTCCCAATGAACACTGAAGCTTTCTTT.